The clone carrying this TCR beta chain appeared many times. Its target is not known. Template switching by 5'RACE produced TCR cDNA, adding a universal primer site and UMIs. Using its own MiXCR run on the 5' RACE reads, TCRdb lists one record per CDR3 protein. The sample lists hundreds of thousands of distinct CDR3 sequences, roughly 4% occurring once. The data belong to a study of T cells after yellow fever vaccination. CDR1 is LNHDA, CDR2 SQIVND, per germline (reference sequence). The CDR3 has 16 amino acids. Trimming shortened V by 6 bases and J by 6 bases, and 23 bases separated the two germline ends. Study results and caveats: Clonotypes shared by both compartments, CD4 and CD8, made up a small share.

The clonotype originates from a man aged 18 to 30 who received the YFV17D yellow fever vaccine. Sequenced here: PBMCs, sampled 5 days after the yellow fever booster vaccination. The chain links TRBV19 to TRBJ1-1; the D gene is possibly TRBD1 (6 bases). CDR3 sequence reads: CASRKDPGGSTSEAFF. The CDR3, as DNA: TGTGCCAGTAGGAAGGACCCCGGGGGCAGTACGTCTGAAGCTTTCTTT. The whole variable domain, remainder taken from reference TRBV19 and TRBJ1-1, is DGGITQSPKYLFRKEGQNVTLSCEQNLNHDAMYWYRQDPGQGLRLIYYSQIVNDFQKGDIAEGYSVSREKKESFPLTVTSAQKNPTAFYLCASRKDPGGSTSEAFFGQGTRLTVV.